The present T cell receptor (beta chain) was sequenced within a study of cytomegalovirus exposure and HLA in healthy donors. Trimming cost V 4 bases and J 1 base, with 8 bases left between them. Germline values: CDR1 SGDLS, CDR2 YYNGEE. The CDR3 sequence is 13 residues long. Use of 60 Vbeta and 13 Jbeta primers characterized the PCR. TCRdb keeps only in-frame clones here, not all; method: immunoSEQ multiplex PCR. Of roughly 170,000 clones in the sample, 75% to 85% were seen once. Overall study findings and caveats: Sequences of the TCR beta chain were said to predict the HLA-A and HLA-B alleles of most subjects accurately. Most TCR sequences were seen very rarely across donors, but some public TCRs occurred in many.

Points on this clone: Antigen: not known.

Sequencing was carried out using PBMCs. The receptor was derived from a girl under 10 years old in good health and CMV-seropositive. The chain carries TRBV9 and TRBJ1-1, with D possibly matching TRBD1 (6 bases). The CDR3 here is CASSPGQNTEAFF. Here the CDR3 DNA reads TGTGCCAGCAGCCCGGGACAGAACACTGAAGCTTTCTTT. Complete variable domain (other parts from reference TRBV9 and TRBJ1-1): DSGVTQTPKHLITATGQRVTLRCSPRSGDLSVYWYQQSLDQGLQFLIQYYNGEERAKGNILERFSAQQFPDLHSELNLSSLELGDSALYFCASSPGQNTEAFFGQGTRLTVV.